This T cell receptor beta chain emerged from a study of cytomegalovirus exposure and HLA in healthy donors. Study-wide findings and caveats: Overall, about 160 TCR beta chains were annotated as cytomegalovirus-associated.

Comments on this clone: Its specificity is not known.

Generated by immunoSEQ multiplex PCR, the TCRdb table keeps only in-frame clones and is missing some. The repertoire holds 70,000 to 90,000 clones, with around 81% as singletons. This TCR came from a young man in good health and CMV-seronegative. The sample was PBMCs.

The CDR3 spells CASSDETGGVMDTQYF. In DNA form, the CDR3 reads TGTGCCAGCAGTGATGAGACAGGGGGAGTTATGGATACGCAGTATTTT. The V call is TRBV2, the J call TRBJ2-3, with 9 positions matching TRBD1. The germline V gene has CDR1 SNHLY and CDR2 FYNNEI. The trim removed 3 bases at V and 6 bases at J, leaving 10 bases unmatched. This CDR3 contains 16 residues.